This T cell receptor beta chain comes out of a study of identical twins. This CDR3 contains 11 residues. Deletions cut 9 bases from V and 12 bases from J, with 17 bases between. Germline loops: CDR1 KGHDR, CDR2 SFDVKD. This clonotype has a count of ten or more. Antigen specificity is unknown. In every case, the donor was a healthy Caucasian. After template switching added a universal primer site, the resulting cDNA carried unique molecular identifiers. MiXCR was run by TCRdb on the 5' RACE reads, yielding one entry per CDR3 protein. The sample has approximately 1.8 million distinct CDR3 sequences, about 31% seen once; the top ten hold around 0.25%. Study conclusions and caveats: Twin pairs' shared out-of-frame alpha sequences were enriched in low generation probability. High-abundance cord blood beta clonotypes had fewer insertions; memory repertoires showed none.

The V call is TRBV24-1, the J call TRBJ2-7, with D tentatively TRBD1 (6 bases). Source material: cord blood. The clonotype was recovered from a newborn girl in good health. The CDR3: CATQSLQGWYF. The CDR3, as DNA: TGTGCCACCCAATCTTTACAGGGATGGTACTTC.